This T cell receptor beta chain is drawn from a study of early T cells in non-severe SARS-CoV-2 infection. This clonotype was picked up many times. What it binds is unknown. Study-wide findings and caveats: VDJdb matching, biased toward anti-spike CD8 responses, missed private and CD4 specificities.

TCRdb ran MiXCR on the 5' RACE reads and lists one entry per CDR3 protein. The table records about 25,000 distinct CDR3 sequences, approximately 5.1% of them present only once. Trimming pared 5 bases from V and 3 bases from J, leaving 17 bases between. The germline V gene encodes CDR1 SEHNR and CDR2 FQNEAQ (reference sequence). CDR3 length: 15 amino acids. This receptor was taken from an adult who was a healthcare worker with PCR-confirmed SARS-CoV-2 infection or an uninfected control (not recorded which). The V call is TRBV7-9, the J call TRBJ2-7; D is ambiguous. Sequenced: whole blood. The CDR3 bases are TGTGCCAGCAGCCCCGACGGGTATTCCAGCTACGAGCAGTACTTC. This translates into CASSPDGYSSYEQYF.